The entry below gives a single TCR beta chain sequence along with its context. CD4+ T cells from unexposed donors were obtained before the COVID-19 pandemic (2011-2018). Produced via immunoSEQ multiplex PCR; TCRdb's table is partial and in-frame only. The table records tens of thousands of clones, approximately 95% of them present only once. This sample was included in a study of CD4 T cells in relation to SARS-CoV-2 and coronaviruses. The CDR3 consists of 14 residues. Trimming cost V 3 bases and J 6 bases, with 15 bases left between them. The germline CDR1 and CDR2 sequences are KGHSH and LQKENI. This clonotype was sampled from a human donor in good health. Sequenced: naive CD4+ T cells from PBMCs. This sample's subset: naive CD4+ T cells isolated by negative enrichment. This rearrangement joins TRBV18 to TRBJ2-7; D is uncertain. CDR3 in DNA: TGTGCCAGCTCACCTGCCGGACCGGGCATCGAGCAGTACTTC. Amino acids: CASSPAGPGIEQYF.